This paragraph covers one T cell receptor (beta chain) sequence. Original data processing: The assay estimated nucleated cells by amplifying reference gene primers. This table comes from immunoSEQ multiplex PCR, and its TCRdb copy is limited to in-frame clones, with some not included. D and trimming come from the DNA, and the V and J calls and clone size come from that table. The repertoire consists of a few hundred thousand clones, with about nine tenths occurring once and the leading ten covering around 1.3%. This CDR3 has 13 amino acids. CDR1 SGHNT and CDR2 YYREEE come from the germline V gene (reference sequence). V dropped 4 bases and J dropped 7; count of bases not matched to a gene: 4. These data originate in a study of blood T cell repertoires in COVID-19. Turning to the study itself: The United States, Italy and Spain supplied acute and convalescent COVID-19 samples.

The clonotype was recovered from a young man who had recovered from COVID-19. Source material: PBMCs or T cells enriched from blood (not recorded which). The chain has TRBV5-4 and TRBJ2-3; 9 nucleotides agree with TRBD2. The CDR3 protein is CASSDPSGNTQYF. CDR3 nucleotide sequence: TGTGCCAGCAGCGACCCTAGCGGGAATACGCAGTATTTT. Looking up the rest from reference TRBV5-4 and TRBJ2-3 gives the full variable domain: ETGVTQSPTHLIKTRGQQVTLRCSSQSGHNTVSWYQQALGQGPQFIFQYYREEENGRGNFPPRFSGLQFPNYSSELNVNALELDDSALYLCASSDPSGNTQYFGPGTRLTVL.